This T cell receptor beta chain was captured in a study of blood T cell repertoires in COVID-19. Across the whole study: PBMCs, B-cell-depleted T cells, or T cells provided the cDNA or gDNA that made up the material.

The V gene lost 6 bases and the J gene lost 4 bases, with 16 bases spanning the gap. Germline lookup yields CDR1 MNHEY and CDR2 SVGAGI. The CDR3 has 15 residues. In the authors' methods: Counts of nucleated cells, estimated from reference gene primer amplification, were obtained. Repertoires were generated with immunoSEQ multiplex PCR, while TCRdb's copy carries only in-frame clones and drops some. V and J calls and clone size are those listed in that table; D and trimming were worked out from the DNA. The sample comprises hundreds of thousands of clones, 70% to 90% of which are singletons, and about 4.5% rests with the top ten. Across about two dozen US areas, participants ranged in age from about 18 to 89 years. Which cohort a participant joined came from the clinical history participants gave.

The source material was PBMCs or T cells enriched from blood (not recorded which). The chain joins TRBV6-5 to TRBJ1-5; D is possibly TRBD1 (6 bases). This receptor was obtained from a woman in her 30s who had been exposed to COVID-19. CDR3 sequence reads: CASSLSTGTNQPQHF. Here the CDR3 DNA reads TGTGCCAGCAGCTTGTCGACAGGCACAAATCAGCCCCAGCATTTT.